This T cell receptor (beta chain) was identified in a study of T cell responses to AZD1222 COVID-19 vaccine. CDR1 is MNHNS and CDR2 is SASEGT in the germline V gene. The CDR3 contains 14 residues. With 3 bases clipped from V and 4 bases from J, the junction kept 4 bases outside the gene matches. The protocol was immunoSEQ multiplex PCR, while the TCRdb copy is restricted to in-frame clones and leaves out a portion. The table records some 150,000 clones, 90% to 95% of them present only once. V is TRBV6-1 and J is TRBJ1-2; TRBD1 matches 8 bases. The sequence was collected from an adult in good health. Sequenced here: peripheral blood, sampled on day 0 of MenACWY control vaccination. This CDR3 reads CASSDPGTGYGYTF. CDR3 nucleotide sequence: TGTGCCAGCAGTGACCCCGGGACAGGCTATGGCTACACCTTC.